Sequencing of this T cell receptor (beta chain) was carried out in a study of blood T cell repertoires in COVID-19. On the study more broadly: Samples of COVID-19 (acute and convalescent) were obtained from the United States, Italy and Spain.

V lost 6 bases and J lost 4, with 9 bases in between. The CDR3 consists of 13 residues. Germline CDR1 reads MNHEY; CDR2 reads SVGAGI. Sequencing was performed with immunoSEQ multiplex PCR; in TCRdb, only in-frame clones are kept and a portion is missing. The sample has 100,000 to 110,000 clones; 70% to 90% are singletons. This clone has more than one count but fewer than ten. This TCR came from a human donor in a cohort sampled during active COVID-19. This chain connects TRBV6-5 to TRBJ2-2; no reliable D call. The specimen sequenced was peripheral blood. The chain's CDR3 is CASSPRSTGELFF. Written as DNA, the CDR3 is TGTGCCAGCAGCCCCCGGTCCACCGGGGAGCTGTTTTTT.